Listed here are 31 T cell receptor beta chains from one sample, sequenced in a study of cytomegalovirus exposure and HLA in healthy donors. The PCR was carried out with 60 Vbeta primers and 13 Jbeta primers. Profiling relied on immunoSEQ multiplex PCR, and the TCRdb table lists in-frame clones only, not all of them. The sample gives under 150,000 clones, around 82% of which show up once; 5% to 8% is in the top ten. The specimen sequenced was PBMCs. The receptor set was obtained from a woman between 40 and 55 years old in good health and CMV-seropositive.

J is TRBJ2-7 and V is TRBV10-3; D call uncertain. With 7 bases removed from V and 0 bases from J, the gap between germline ends came to 13 bases. This CDR3 has 14 residues. Germline V gene sequence: CDR1 ENHRY, CDR2 SYGVKD. The CDR3, as DNA: TGTGCCATCACCGACTCTACCAACTCCTACGAGCAGTACTTC. It codes for CAITDSTNSYEQYF.

The V and J genes are TRBV27 and TRBJ2-1; 11 nucleotides match TRBD2. J lost 9 bases, V lost 4 bases, and 14 bases had no gene match. The CDR3 is 17 residues long. Germline CDR1 and CDR2: MNHEY and SMNVEV (reference sequence). The CDR3 bases are TGTGCCAGCAGTTCCAAGACCCATAGCGGGAGGGGGAGTGAGCAGTTCTTC. Translating gives CASSSKTHSGRGSEQFF.

The chain employs TRBV19 and TRBJ2-7; 15 bases agree with TRBD2. Germline V gene data show CDR1 as LNHDA and CDR2 as SQIVND (reference sequence). The trim removed 3 bases at V and 5 bases at J, leaving 2 bases unmatched. The CDR3 has 15 amino acids. This CDR3 reads CASSIGLAGGNEQYF. The CDR3 nucleotides are TGTGCCAGTAGTATCGGACTAGCGGGAGGGAACGAGCAGTACTTC.

The V gene is TRBV15, the J gene TRBJ1-1; D is possibly TRBD1 (5 bases). The germline V gene has CDR1 LNHNV and CDR2 YYDKDF (reference sequence). The CDR3 length is 14 residues. V was trimmed by 5 bases and J by 4 bases, leaving 14 bases between them. DNA of the CDR3: TGTGCCACCAGCCCGTCGGGGGAACTCACTGAAGCTTTCTTT. The encoded protein is CATSPSGELTEAFF.

The CDR3 sequence is CATPPYRQSPNSAANVLTF. As DNA, the CDR3 is TGTGCCACTCCACCCTACCGACAGTCCCCAAACTCTGCCGCCAACGTCCTGACTTTC. This chain joins TRBV7-9 and TRBJ2-6, with D perhaps TRBD1 (5 bases). Germline lookup yields CDR1 SEHNR and CDR2 FQNEAQ (reference sequence). The CDR3 has 19 residues. V lost 10 bases and J 7 bases, leaving 32 bases between the germline ends.

The chain has TRBV5-4 and TRBJ2-3; TRBD2 matches 14 bases. CDR3 size: 16 residues. Unmatched junction bases numbered 5, after V lost 4 bases and J lost 4 bases. Germline V CDR1 and CDR2: SGHNT, YYREEE (reference sequence). CDR3 sequence reads: CASSLGTSGSPDTQYF. CDR3 DNA sequence: TGTGCCAGCAGCCTGGGGACTAGCGGGAGTCCAGATACGCAGTATTTT.

This chain links TRBV18 with TRBJ2-7, with 10 bases fitting TRBD2. The ends lost 5 bases at V and 3 bases at J; junction bases unmatched: 7. The germline CDR1 and CDR2 sequences are KGHSH and LQKENI. This CDR3 is 15 amino acids long. CDR3 residues: CASSTRASGSYEQYF. In DNA form, the CDR3 reads TGTGCCAGCTCAACCCGGGCTAGCGGGAGCTACGAGCAGTACTTC. The variable domain in full, completed from reference TRBV18 and TRBJ2-7, reads NAGVMQNPRHLVRRRGQEARLRCSPMKGHSHVYWYRQLPEEGLKFMVYLQKENIIDESGMPKERFSAEFPKEGPSILRIQQVVRGDSAAYFCASSTRASGSYEQYFGPGTRLTVT.

This clone was observed a single time. The V gene is TRBV11-3, the J gene TRBJ1-4; D remains ambiguous. Trimming stripped 3 bases from V and 6 bases from J, with 8 bases between. This CDR3 comprises 13 residues. CDR1 SGHNT and CDR2 YENEEA come from the germline V gene. CDR3: CASSFQFHEKLFF. As DNA, the CDR3 is TGTGCCAGCAGCTTTCAATTTCATGAAAAACTGTTTTTT.

This clone appeared once. The chain links TRBV10-3 to TRBJ2-7; 8 bases match TRBD2. CDR1 is ENHRY and CDR2 is SYGVKD in the germline V gene. The CDR3 spans 13 residues. Germline trimming cut 10 bases from V and 3 bases from J; bases unmatched to any gene: 8. CDR3 sequence (DNA): TGTGCCACCTCGGGGGGGGAGATCTACGAGCAGTACTTC. Protein: CATSGGEIYEQYF.

This chain connects TRBV4-2 to TRBJ2-1; 8 nucleotides line up with TRBD2. The CDR3 spans 15 residues. V lost 4 bases, J lost 4 bases, and 6 bases stayed unmatched. The germline V gene encodes CDR1 LGHNA and CDR2 YNFKEQ. Here the CDR3 DNA reads TGTGCCAGCAGCCCTTATCGGGAGGGATACAATGAGCAGTTCTTC. Its protein product is CASSPYREGYNEQFF.

This clone was recorded a few times. This chain connects TRBV19 to TRBJ2-1, with D maybe TRBD1 (6 bases). Trimming pared 3 bases from V and 9 bases from J, leaving 18 bases between. The CDR3 loop spans 15 amino acids. The germline V gene has CDR1 LNHDA and CDR2 SQIVND (reference sequence). This CDR3 is CASSIGAVGGSEQFF. In DNA, the CDR3 is TGTGCCAGTAGTATCGGGGCCGTTGGGGGCAGTGAGCAGTTCTTC. Complete variable domain (other parts from reference TRBV19 and TRBJ2-1): DGGITQSPKYLFRKEGQNVTLSCEQNLNHDAMYWYRQDPGQGLRLIYYSQIVNDFQKGDIAEGYSVSREKKESFPLTVTSAQKNPTAFYLCASSIGAVGGSEQFFGPGTRLTVL.

This clone was seen only a few times. The rearrangement joins TRBV5-6 to TRBJ2-6; D call uncertain. Germline CDR1 reads SGHDT; CDR2 reads YYEEEE. V lost 1 base to trimming and J lost 4 bases, with 12 bases between them. The CDR3 contains 16 residues. Here the CDR3 reads CASSLFRHQGANVLTF. The CDR3 DNA reads as TGTGCCAGCAGCTTGTTCAGGCACCAAGGGGCCAACGTCCTGACTTTC.

This clone was detected a few times. V gene TRBV29-1 combines with J gene TRBJ2-5; possibly TRBD1 for D (6 bases). Trimming pared 5 bases from V and 5 bases from J, leaving 15 bases between. This CDR3 region has 13 residues. Germline lookup yields CDR1 SQVTM and CDR2 ANQGSEA. CDR3 in amino acids: CSVNQGSDETQYF. The CDR3 DNA sequence: TGCAGCGTTAACCAGGGGTCAGATGAGACCCAGTACTTC.

This clone was seen only once. The chain combines TRBV9 with TRBJ2-3; 12 positions match TRBD2. The CDR3 is 17 amino acids. Germline V CDR1 and CDR2: SGDLS, YYNGEE. Unmatched junction bases numbered 6, after V lost 0 bases and J lost 4 bases. DNA of the CDR3: TGTGCCAGCAGCGTAGAGGCTAGCGGGAGGGGAGCAGATACGCAGTATTTT. The encoded protein is CASSVEASGRGADTQYF.

This chain joins TRBV5-4 and TRBJ2-1, with 10 bases identical to TRBD2. This CDR3 has 17 amino acids. The germline V gene has CDR1 SGHNT and CDR2 YYREEE (reference sequence). The ends lost 3 bases at V and 9 bases at J; junction bases unmatched: 15. The CDR3 DNA follows: TGTGCCAGCAGCTGGAGTAAGCGGGAGGGCCTTAGGAGTGAGCAGTTCTTC. It is translated as CASSWSKREGLRSEQFF.

This chain connects TRBV19 to TRBJ2-7, with 7 bases that match TRBD2. This CDR3 region has 14 residues. CDR1 is LNHDA and CDR2 is SQIVND in the germline V gene (reference sequence). The trim removed 4 bases at V and 2 bases at J, leaving 5 bases unmatched. The DNA of the CDR3 is TGTGCCAGTAGTAGCGGACTAGGCGCCTACGAGCAGTACTTC. This sequence encodes CASSSGLGAYEQYF.

The V call is TRBV9, the J call TRBJ1-3; no firm D call. The germline V and J ends were trimmed by 4 bases and 3 bases, with 8 bases remaining between them. The CDR3 contains 13 residues. The germline V gene has CDR1 SGDLS and CDR2 YYNGEE. The CDR3 DNA reads as TGTGCCAGCAGCCCCGCAGGTGGAAACACCATATATTTT. Amino acids: CASSPAGGNTIYF.

V is TRBV6-1 and J is TRBJ1-1, with TRBD1 identical over 8 bases. The CDR3 consists of 14 residues. Trimming took 5 bases from V and 4 from J; bases not matched to a gene: 6. CDR1 MNHNS and CDR2 SASEGT come from the germline V gene. Here the CDR3 reads CASSTLQGGTEAFF. The CDR3 nucleotides are TGTGCCAGCAGTACTTTACAGGGGGGCACTGAAGCTTTCTTT.

The chain combines TRBV6-1 with TRBJ1-5, with D perhaps TRBD1 (6 bases). The germline V gene encodes CDR1 MNHNS and CDR2 SASEGT. The length of the CDR3 is 13 residues. V shed 6 bases and J shed 5 bases, with 11 bases lying between them. The CDR3 spells CASSSEGDQPQHF. CDR3 DNA sequence: TGTGCCAGCAGCTCTGAGGGGGATCAGCCCCAGCATTTT.

The rearrangement uses TRBV7-3 and TRBJ2-1; a weak D match, TRBD1 (5 bases). Trimming pared 0 bases from V and 2 bases from J, leaving 8 bases between. The germline V gene encodes CDR1 SGHTA and CDR2 FQGTGA. The CDR3 has 15 residues. This chain's CDR3 is CASSLTGPPYNEQFF. The CDR3 coding sequence is TGTGCCAGCAGCTTAACGGGGCCCCCCTACAATGAGCAGTTCTTC.

The chain joins TRBV30 to TRBJ1-4, with a weak D call TRBD1 (6 bases). The CDR3 has 16 amino acids. Germline V lookup: CDR1 GTSNPN, CDR2 SVGIG (reference sequence). With 3 bases removed from V and 8 bases from J, the gap between germline ends came to 22 bases. The CDR3 DNA follows: TGTGCCTGGAGCCCTGGGGGGGGTACAGGGCCCGAAAAACTGTTTTTT. Translation: CAWSPGGGTGPEKLFF.

The chain has TRBV10-1 and TRBJ2-1, with D possibly TRBD1 on 6 matching bases. The germline gives CDR1 WNHNN, CDR2 SYGVQD (reference sequence). The CDR3 loop spans 15 amino acids. V lost 5 bases and J lost 1, with 12 bases in between. The CDR3 reads CASSSGQSSYNEQFF. The CDR3 DNA sequence: TGCGCCAGCAGTAGTGGACAGAGTTCCTACAATGAGCAGTTCTTC.

This clone was observed a handful of times. At one end the junction does not follow the germline gene, possibly because of a read error. Other nucleotide sequences in the sample specify the same CDR3. V is TRBV7-3 and J is TRBJ2-7; no reliable D call. The CDR3 loop spans 15 amino acids. Per the germline V gene, CDR1 is SGHTA and CDR2 is FQGTGA. CDR3 in amino acids: CASSHDAAGYYEQYF. The CDR3 region has the DNA TGTGCCAGCAGTCACGACGCGGCCGGATACTACGAGCAGTACTTT.

This chain joins TRBV7-9 and TRBJ1-1; D is unclear. The germline V gene has CDR1 SEHNR and CDR2 FQNEAQ (reference sequence). CDR3 size: 13 residues. Trimming took off 2 bases at V and 5 bases at J, with 9 bases between the two ends. CDR3 in DNA: TGTGCCAGCAGCTTACCGGGAGGAACTGAAGCTTTCTTT. This gives the protein CASSLPGGTEAFF.

The CDR3 DNA sequence: TGTGCCAGCAGCATAACTTCAATTCAGTACTTC. It is translated as CASSITSIQYF. The chain employs TRBV28 and TRBJ2-4, with D unresolved. Germline V gives CDR1 MDHEN, CDR2 SYDVKM. The CDR3 has 11 residues. With 6 bases removed from V and 10 bases from J, the gap between germline ends came to 10 bases.

The chain is built from TRBV7-2 and TRBJ1-2; D might be TRBD1 (6 bases). Germline loops: CDR1 SGHTA, CDR2 FQGNSA. V was shortened by 4 bases and J by 8 bases, with 14 bases between the two germline ends. This CDR3 is 13 amino acids long. The chain's CDR3 is CASSYGQREGYTF. CDR3 sequence (DNA): TGTGCCAGCAGCTACGGACAGAGGGAGGGCTACACCTTC.

The count of this clone is one. The V call is TRBV19, the J call TRBJ1-2; the match to TRBD1 covers 8 bases. J lost 5 bases, V lost 5 bases, and 10 bases had no gene match. The CDR3 has 15 amino acids. Germline V gene sequence: CDR1 LNHDA, CDR2 SQIVND (reference sequence). For the CDR3, the DNA is TGTGCCAGTAGTGGGCCGAGTTGGACAGGGTATGGCTACACCTTC. It specifies CASSGPSWTGYGYTF.

V usage is TRBV10-1 and J usage is TRBJ2-5; weak D call: TRBD1 (6 bases). Germline CDR1 and CDR2: WNHNN and SYGVQD (reference sequence). Between the trimmed V and J ends, which lost 3 bases and 4 bases, there was a span of 18 bases. This CDR3 is 16 amino acids long. CDR3 sequence: CASSDPRQGLLETQYF. The CDR3 DNA follows: TGCGCCAGCAGTGACCCAAGGCAGGGGTTACTAGAGACCCAGTACTTC.

The V and J genes are TRBV23-1 and TRBJ1-2, with 9 bases that match TRBD1. TRBV23-1 is reported as an ORF; its role is uncertain. The V segment lost 10 bases and the J segment 0 bases; nucleotides outside the gene matches: 0. The CDR3 loop spans 12 amino acids. The CDR3 DNA follows: TGCGCCAACAGGGGGCCTAACTATGGCTACACCTTC. Translation: CANRGPNYGYTF.

The genes are TRBV10-2 and TRBJ2-7; D remains unclear. Per germline, CDR1 WSHSY and CDR2 SAAADI. The V end was cut by 5 bases, the J end by 3 bases, with 8 bases between. The CDR3 sequence is 12 residues long. CDR3 in DNA: TGCGCCAGCAGTCTCAACTTCTACGAGCAGTACTTC. Amino acid sequence: CASSLNFYEQYF.

The genes are TRBV28 and TRBJ2-5; TRBD2 might be the D (5 bases). The DNA end is more similar to TRBJ2-7, so the J call may be wrong. The germline V gene has CDR1 MDHEN and CDR2 SYDVKM. CDR3 length: 15 amino acids. CDR3 DNA: TGTGCCAGCAGTTCCCCAAAGGAGGCCCGCTACGAGCAGTACTTC. It codes for CASSSPKEARYEQYF.